The rows below give T cell receptor beta chains drawn from one sample of a study of prognosis after radiotherapy for stage I lung cancer. TCRdb passed the multiplex PCR reads through MiXCR, listing each CDR3 protein once. This table has roughly 25,000 distinct CDR3 sequences, roughly 40% appearing once. The material was PBMCs, obtained before or after stereotactic body radiation therapy (not recorded which). These receptors all stem from a donor over 45 with non-small cell lung cancer. The CDR3 runs from the conserved cysteine through the conserved F or W. A D gene is named only where the DNA matches it firmly. Size is stated for part of the rows, as once, few or many counts, or as a class when the clone is expanded.

clone_size j_call v_call d_call cdr3_nt cdr3_aa
many TRBJ1-1 TRBV13 . TGTGCCAGCAGCTTGGCGGGGAAGAACACTGAAGCTTTCTTT CASSLAGKNTEAFF
medium-sized TRBJ2-7 TRBV6-4 . TGTGCCGGCACGGAGGGACCGACGTCGTACGAGCAGTACTTC CAGTEGPTSYEQYF
many TRBJ2-1 TRBV24-1 TRBD1 TGTGCCACGAGAGGGACAGGGGACTCTTACAATGAGCAGTTCTTC CATRGTGDSYNEQFF
. TRBJ2-5 TRBV19 TRBD2 TGTGCCAGTAGTATAGACGGACTAGTGGGAGGACCGGTGGGAGAGACCCAGTACTTC CASSIDGLVGGPVGETQYF
many TRBJ1-2 TRBV30 . TGTGCCTGGAGTGTATTAGGCAGGATAGACTATGGCTACACCTTC CAWSVLGRIDYGYTF
many TRBJ2-5 TRBV6-1 TRBD2 TGTGCCAGCTGGGCTAGCGGATACCAAGAGACCCAGTACTTC CASWASGYQETQYF
. TRBJ1-1 TRBV20-1 . TGCAGTGCCCTCGACTGGATGAACAGGGCAGTAACTGAAGCTTTCTTT CSALDWMNRAVTEAFF
many TRBJ1-2 TRBV18 . TGTGCCAGCTCACCAAGTCTCTCTCCCGGGACTCCCGGGGGCTACACCTTC CASSPSLSPGTPGGYTF
. TRBJ1-3 TRBV20-1 . TGCAGTGCTAGAGTTGCGGGGCGAGGAAACACCATATATTTT CSARVAGRGNTIYF
. TRBJ2-7 TRBV19 . TGTGCCAGTAGTTACAGGTGGCAGGACTACCAGCAGTACTTC CASSYRWQDYQQYF
. TRBJ2-7 TRBV12-3/TRBV12-4 TRBD1 TGTGCCAACATCCTATCGACAGGGCTCGAGCAGTACTTC CANILSTGLEQYF
many TRBJ2-4 TRBV28 . TGTGCCAGCAGTCCTTTGAACAAAAACATTCAGTACTTC CASSPLNKNIQYF
many TRBJ2-1 TRBV20-1 TRBD2 TGCAGTGCTAGACGCGGGACTAGCGGGAGAAATGAGCAGTTCTTC CSARRGTSGRNEQFF
many TRBJ1-2 TRBV3-1 TRBD1 TGTGCCAGCAGAACAGGGGCGGGAGGCTACACCTTC CASRTGAGGYTF
many TRBJ2-7 TRBV30 TRBD1 TGTGCCTGGGCTACAGGGGGCTGGTACGAGCAGTACTTC CAWATGGWYEQYF
many TRBJ1-2 TRBV28 . TGTGCCAGCAGTCCCTACAAGTCTACTAACTATGGCTACACCTTC CASSPYKSTNYGYTF